This TCR beta chain derives from a study of memory CD4+ T cells and cytomegalovirus serostatus. As for the study in general: Of the healthy Belgian adults, fewer than 10 were CMV seropositive and 20 to 30 seronegative.

The sort gate was single viable CD3+CD4+CD8-CD45RO+ cells for memory CD4+ T cells. The study's findings and limits: CD4+ memory repertoires contained about two fifths of the 164 reported CMV TCRbeta sequences.

Profiled with immunoSEQ multiplex PCR; TCRdb holds only in-frame clones, not every one. This table holds 70,000 or so clones, about 78% found once. Concerning this clone: What it binds is not known.

The clonotype was recovered from an adult in good health and CMV-seropositive. Sequenced: memory CD4+ T cells from blood.

CDR3 amino acids: CASTRGLQETQYF. The CDR3 coding sequence is TGTGCCAGCACACGGGGGCTACAAGAGACCCAGTACTTC. The chain uses TRBV9 and TRBJ2-5; the D call may be TRBD1 or TRBD2 (6 bases each). CDR3 size: 13 residues. Germline CDR1 SGDLS, CDR2 YYNGEE. The germline V and J ends were trimmed by 6 bases and 2 bases, with 11 bases remaining between them.